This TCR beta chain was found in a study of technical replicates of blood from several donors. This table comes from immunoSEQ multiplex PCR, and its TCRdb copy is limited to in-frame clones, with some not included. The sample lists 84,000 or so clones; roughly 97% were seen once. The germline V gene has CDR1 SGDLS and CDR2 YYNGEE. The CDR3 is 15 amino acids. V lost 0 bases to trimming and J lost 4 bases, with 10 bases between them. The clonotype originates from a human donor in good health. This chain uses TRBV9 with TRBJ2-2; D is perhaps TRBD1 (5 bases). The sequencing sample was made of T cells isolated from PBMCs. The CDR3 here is CASSVATAGTGELFF. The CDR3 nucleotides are TGTGCCAGCAGCGTAGCGACAGCAGGCACCGGGGAGCTGTTTTTT.